This T cell receptor (beta chain) was documented in a study of blood T cell repertoires in COVID-19. About the study: The study drew acute and convalescent COVID-19 samples from the United States, Italy and Spain. The analysed material was cDNA or gDNA that came from T cells, B-cell-depleted T cells, or PBMCs.

The CDR3 loop spans 18 amino acids. V lost 2 bases and J lost 1, with 18 bases in between. Germline V gives CDR1 SEHNR, CDR2 FQNEAQ (reference sequence). The protocol was immunoSEQ multiplex PCR, while the TCRdb copy is restricted to in-frame clones and leaves out a portion. The data hold over 250,000 clones, with 84% observed a single time. The receptor's source is a human donor with COVID-19, enrolled during active disease. The donor label of this sample is uncertain. Material for sequencing was peripheral blood. This chain joins TRBV7-9 and TRBJ2-1; tentative D call: TRBD2 (6 bases). The CDR3 nucleotides are TGTGCCAGCAGCTTATATTACGGGGGTCTGAGGTCCTACAATGAGCAGTTCTTC. Its translation: CASSLYYGGLRSYNEQFF. Full variable domain (rest looked up from reference TRBV7-9 and TRBJ2-1): DTGVSQNPRHKITKRGQNVTFRCDPISEHNRLYWYRQTLGQGPEFLTYFQNEAQLEKSRLLSDRFSAERPKGSFSTLEIQRTEQGDSAMYLCASSLYYGGLRSYNEQFFGPGTRLTVL.